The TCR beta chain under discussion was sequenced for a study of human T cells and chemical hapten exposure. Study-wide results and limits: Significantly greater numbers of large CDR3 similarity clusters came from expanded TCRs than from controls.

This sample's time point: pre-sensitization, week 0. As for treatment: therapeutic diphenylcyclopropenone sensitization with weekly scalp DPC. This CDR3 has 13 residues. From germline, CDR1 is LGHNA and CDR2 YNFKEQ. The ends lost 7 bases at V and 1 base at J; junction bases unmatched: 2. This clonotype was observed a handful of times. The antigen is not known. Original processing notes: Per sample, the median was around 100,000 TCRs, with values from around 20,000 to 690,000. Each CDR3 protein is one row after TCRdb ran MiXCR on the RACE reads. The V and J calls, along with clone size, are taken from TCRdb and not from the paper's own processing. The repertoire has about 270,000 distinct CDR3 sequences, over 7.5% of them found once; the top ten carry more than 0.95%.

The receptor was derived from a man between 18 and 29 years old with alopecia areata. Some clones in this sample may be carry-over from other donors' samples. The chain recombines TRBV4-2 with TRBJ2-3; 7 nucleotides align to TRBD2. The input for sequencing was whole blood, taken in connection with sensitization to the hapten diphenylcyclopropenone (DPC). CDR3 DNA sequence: TGTGCCAGCACCCTAGCGGGCACAGATACGCAGTATTTT. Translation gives CASTLAGTDTQYF.